The rows below give T cell receptor beta chains drawn from one sample of a study of graft-versus-host responses after intestinal transplantation. TCRdb keeps only in-frame clones here, not all; method: immunoSEQ multiplex PCR. The sample includes 35,000 to 45,000 clones, nearly 95% of them seen just once. No antigens are known for them. The starting material was unstimulated CD8+ T cells sorted from spleen or lymph node cells, obtained before transplant. The origin of the receptors is a human donor who was the organ donor for an intestinal transplant. Each CDR3 is given with its conserved first and last residue. A D gene is named only where the DNA matches it firmly. For some rows the clone size is stated as once, few or many, or as a class when expanded; others skip it.

.	TRBV15	14	.	TRBJ1-5	TGTGCCACCAGCAGAGATTGGGGTTATCAGCCCCAGCATTTT	CATSRDWGYQPQHF
TRBD2	TRBV6-6	15	.	TRBJ2-5	TGTGCCAGCAGTTGGTCTAGCGGGGGCCAAGAGACCCAGTACTTC	CASSWSSGGQETQYF
TRBD1	TRBV11-3	16	.	TRBJ2-1	TGTGCCAGCAGCAGTCGGGCAGGGGGCGCGTGGGATGAGCAGTTCTTC	CASSSRAGGAWDEQFF
.	TRBV29-1	12	.	TRBJ2-2	TGCAGCGTTGCAAGTGGGGCCGGGGAGCTGTTTTTT	CSVASGAGELFF
TRBD1	TRBV19	15	.	TRBJ2-7	TGTGCCAGTAGTATTCGTACAGGGACAGTCGACGAGCAGTACTTC	CASSIRTGTVDEQYF
TRBD2	TRBV6-1	17	.	TRBJ2-3	TGTGCCAGCAGTGACCCGGGACTAGCGGGGCTGTCGGATACGCAGTATTTT	CASSDPGLAGLSDTQYF
TRBD1	TRBV27	18	.	TRBJ2-3	TGTGCCAGCAGTTTAATACCCCCGGACAGGGAGGTTGAAGCGACGCAGTATTTT	CASSLIPPDREVEATQYF
TRBD2	TRBV19	16	.	TRBJ2-3	TGTGCCAGTAGTATGGGACTAGCGGGGGGCACAGATACGCAGTATTTT	CASSMGLAGGTDTQYF
.	TRBV6-5	15	.	TRBJ2-7	TGTGCCAGCAGTTCTTGGGAACAGGACGTCACGCGGCAGTACTTC	CASSSWEQDVTRQYF
TRBD1	TRBV19	17	.	TRBJ2-1	TGTGCCAGTAGCGCCGGGACAGGGAAAGTGAACTACAATGAGCAGTTCTTC	CASSAGTGKVNYNEQFF
.	TRBV20-1	11	.	TRBJ1-1	TGCAGTGCTCCCTTAGGCACTGAAGCTTTCTTT	CSAPLGTEAFF
.	TRBV7-9	14	.	TRBJ2-7	TGTGCCAGCAGCTTAGATTCCGGGACCTACGAGCAGTACTTC	CASSLDSGTYEQYF
.	TRBV7-8	14	.	TRBJ1-2	TGTGCCAGCAGCTACGAGGGACATATGAATGGCTACACCTTC	CASSYEGHMNGYTF
.	TRBV29-1	13	.	TRBJ2-7	TGCAGCGAAAAGCGGGCGGCAGCCTACGAGCAGTACTTC	CSEKRAAAYEQYF
.	TRBV4-1	16	.	TRBJ1-1	TGCGCCAGCAGCCAAGATGGGGGGGGGACAAACACTGAAGCTTTCTTT	CASSQDGGGTNTEAFF
.	TRBV9	12	.	TRBJ1-5	TGTGCCAGCCTCGACCGCAATCAGCCCCAGCATTTT	CASLDRNQPQHF
.	TRBV27	13	.	TRBJ2-7	TGTGCCAGCAGTTTCAGCAGGGAGTACGAGCAGTACTTC	CASSFSREYEQYF
.	TRBV6-1	12	.	TRBJ2-7	TGTGCCAGCAGTGGGTGGGATGACGAGCAGTACTTC	CASSGWDDEQYF
.	TRBV7-9	12	.	TRBJ2-7	TGTGCCAGCAGCTTAGCTAACTACGAGCAGTACTTC	CASSLANYEQYF
.	TRBV5-8	15	once	TRBJ1-2	TGTGCCAGCAGCTTGTCGGGCTACGACCCCTATGGCTACACCTTC	CASSLSGYDPYGYTF
.	TRBV5-1	13	.	TRBJ1-2	TGCGCCAGCAGCTTTACAGAAAACTATGGCTACACCTTC	CASSFTENYGYTF
TRBD1	TRBV5-8	13	.	TRBJ1-2	TGTGCCAGCAGCTTCGGGACAGGGAATGGCTACACCTTC	CASSFGTGNGYTF
TRBD2	TRBV7-9	16	.	TRBJ2-5	TGTGCCAGCAGCCCAGGGACTAGCGGGGGGGCGGAGACCCAGTACTTC	CASSPGTSGGAETQYF
.	TRBV7-2	12	once	TRBJ2-5	TGTGCCAGCAGCCCTCCCGCAGGCGCCCAGTACTTC	CASSPPAGAQYF
.	TRBV6-5	14	.	TRBJ2-7	TGTGCCAGCAGCCGCCGGGACACCGCCTACGAGCAGTACTTC	CASSRRDTAYEQYF
.	TRBV9	13	.	TRBJ2-7	TGTGCCAGCAGCGTAGACAACTCCTACGAGCAGTACTTC	CASSVDNSYEQYF
.	TRBV5-3	15	.	TRBJ1-2	TGTGCCAGAAAGGAACGTGGGGCGCTTCCGTCCGGCTACACCTTC	CARKERGALPSGYTF
.	TRBV4-1	19	.	TRBJ2-3	TGCGCCAGCAGCCAAGTAAGGGACCCGGCGGGTGTTTGCACAGATACGCAGTATTTT	CASSQVRDPAGVCTDTQYF
.	TRBV27	13	.	TRBJ1-1	TGTGCCAGCAGTTTTGGGTTGAACACTGAAGCTTTCTTT	CASSFGLNTEAFF
TRBD1	TRBV5-5	16	.	TRBJ1-5	TGTGCCAGCAGCTATTACGACAGGGGTTGGGATCAGCCCCAGCATTTT	CASSYYDRGWDQPQHF
.	TRBV15	19	.	TRBJ2-7	TGTGCCACCAGCAGAGATTGGTCCTTAGACAGGATCGACTCCTACGAGCAGTACTTC	CATSRDWSLDRIDSYEQYF
.	TRBV6-1	16	once	TRBJ1-5	TGTGCCAGCAGTGAATGGAGGGGGATGGGCAATCAGCCCCAGCATTTT	CASSEWRGMGNQPQHF
TRBD1	TRBV9	15	.	TRBJ2-4	TGTGCCAGCAGCGACGACAGGGACGCCAAAAACATTCAGTACTTC	CASSDDRDAKNIQYF
.	TRBV10-1	16	.	TRBJ2-2	TGCGCCAGCAGTGAGTCGGCGAGGGGAAACACCGGGGAGCTGTTTTTT	CASSESARGNTGELFF
.	TRBV29-1	12	.	TRBJ1-2	TGCAGCGTTGAAGAGGGCAGCTATGGCTACACCTTC	CSVEEGSYGYTF
.	TRBV4-1	12	.	TRBJ2-3	TGCGCCAGCATCGGGGCTGAAGATACGCAGTATTTT	CASIGAEDTQYF
.	TRBV7-2	15	.	TRBJ2-7	TGTGCCAGCAGCTCAGCCGGGACATCGAATAACGAGCAGTACTTC	CASSSAGTSNNEQYF
.	TRBV10-3	15	.	TRBJ1-4	TGTGCCATCAGTCCCGAGGGGCAGGCGATGGAAAAACTGTTTTTT	CAISPEGQAMEKLFF
TRBD2	TRBV11-2	16	.	TRBJ2-1	TGTGCCAGCAGCGCGGGACTAGCGGGATCCTACAATGAGCAGTTCTTC	CASSAGLAGSYNEQFF
TRBD1	TRBV30	12	.	TRBJ1-2	TGTGCCTGGGACAGGGAGGGTTATGGCTACACCTTC	CAWDREGYGYTF
.	TRBV27	14	.	TRBJ2-3	TGTGCCAGCAGTTTCGTAGGGCTCACAGATACGCAGTATTTT	CASSFVGLTDTQYF
TRBD2	TRBV2	16	.	TRBJ2-7	TGTGCCAGCAGCGGGGGACTAGCGGGGCCCAACTACGAGCAGTACTTC	CASSGGLAGPNYEQYF
.	TRBV7-8	13	.	TRBJ1-1	TGTGCCAGCAGCTTAGGGGCGAACACTGAAGCTTTCTTT	CASSLGANTEAFF
.	TRBV10-3	11	.	TRBJ2-2	TGTGCCATCAGGGGGGATGGGGAGCTGTTTTTT	CAIRGDGELFF
.	TRBV6-6	14	.	TRBJ2-5	TGTGCCAGCAGTGAGGGACTTAACCAAGAGACCCAGTACTTC	CASSEGLNQETQYF
TRBD1	TRBV14	15	.	TRBJ1-2	TGTGCCAGCAGCCAAATGACAGGGTCTAACTATGGCTACACCTTC	CASSQMTGSNYGYTF
TRBD1	TRBV6-5	14	.	TRBJ2-2	TGTGCCAGCAGTTACGGGACAGGGGCCGGGGAGCTGTTTTTT	CASSYGTGAGELFF
.	TRBV7-9	15	.	TRBJ1-1	TGTGCCAGCAGCTTAGGAGGGGGGGGATACACTGAAGCTTTCTTT	CASSLGGGGYTEAFF
.	TRBV28	14	once	TRBJ2-7	TGTGCCAGCAGTTGGGCGGACAGCTCCTACGAGCAGTACTTC	CASSWADSSYEQYF
TRBD1	TRBV7-8	15	.	TRBJ2-7	TGTGCCAGCAGCACAGCGGACAGGGGAGGGTACGAGCAGTACTTC	CASSTADRGGYEQYF
TRBD1	TRBV2	14	.	TRBJ1-2	TGTGCCAGCAGAGATGGACAGGGACGATATGGCTACACCTTC	CASRDGQGRYGYTF
TRBD1	TRBV4-1	15	.	TRBJ2-5	TGCGCCAGCAGCCAACCCAACAGGGGGTCGGAGACCCAGTACTTC	CASSQPNRGSETQYF
.	TRBV13	14	.	TRBJ1-4	TGTGCCAGCAGCTTGCCCGGGAATAATGAAAAACTGTTTTTT	CASSLPGNNEKLFF
.	TRBV5-4	13	.	TRBJ1-1	TGTGCCAGCAGCCATTACATGAACACTGAAGCTTTCTTT	CASSHYMNTEAFF
.	TRBV4-3	17	.	TRBJ2-7	TGCGCCAGCAGCCAAGATCTGCAGGACGGGAGCTCCTACAAGCAGTACTTC	CASSQDLQDGSSYKQYF
TRBD2	TRBV4-1	16	.	TRBJ2-3	TGCGCCAGCAGCCAAGGAAGCGGGGGGGTCACAGATACGCAGTATTTT	CASSQGSGGVTDTQYF
TRBD1	TRBV10-1	13	.	TRBJ1-1	TGCGCCACACTGGGACAGGGGAGCACTGAAGCTTTCTTT	CATLGQGSTEAFF
.	TRBV7-2	15	.	TRBJ1-2	TGTGCCAGCAGCTTAGGCGGGGAACGGTACTATGGCTACACCTTC	CASSLGGERYYGYTF
.	TRBV7-9	15	.	TRBJ2-3	TGTGCCAGCAGCTCCCCCTCGAGGGGCACAGATACGCAGTATTTT	CASSSPSRGTDTQYF